This TCR beta chain came from a study of T cell changes during pregnancy in multiple sclerosis. The repertoire was sequenced with immunoSEQ multiplex PCR; TCRdb's copy has only in-frame clones and lacks some. The profile shows about 120,000 clones, approximately 95% of them singletons. Germline CDR1 and CDR2: SGHNT and YYREEE (reference sequence). Trimming stripped 3 bases from V and 8 bases from J, with 18 bases between. This CDR3 is 15 amino acids long. Sequencing used peripheral blood, obtained before pregnancy. The chain joins TRBV5-4 to TRBJ2-1, with D possibly TRBD1 on 5 matching bases. The TCR was taken from a female donor with multiple sclerosis, enrolled in a pregnancy study. CDR3 nucleotides: TGTGCCAGCAGCTCTCGTCCGGACACCGAATATGAGCAGTTCTTC. It codes for CASSSRPDTEYEQFF.